This TCR beta chain appears in the sequencing data of a study of cytomegalovirus exposure and HLA in healthy donors. Study results and limitations: In the 120 validation repertoires, approximately 94% of cluster scores exceeded 0, per a later analysis. Published work reported that the classifier diagnosed cytomegalovirus status with high specificity and sensitivity.

Sequencing used immunoSEQ multiplex PCR; TCRdb keeps in-frame clones, though not all of them. The sample has 60,000 to 65,000 clones; around 96% are singletons. Worth noting for this clone: Antigen: not known.

Per germline, CDR1 SGHTA and CDR2 FQGNSA. CDR3 size: 12 residues. V was shortened by 4 bases and J by 7 bases, with 8 bases between the two germline ends. The sequence derives from a woman under 30 in good health and CMV-seronegative. The sample taken for sequencing was PBMCs. The chain carries TRBV7-2 and TRBJ1-3; D remains unclear. The CDR3 DNA follows: TGTGCCAGCAGCTCCCCGGGGAACACCATATATTTT. Protein: CASSSPGNTIYF.